Listed here are 26 T cell receptor beta chains from one sample, sequenced in a study of regulatory T cells in long-lasting Graves disease listed by TCRdb under 2021. Libraries were built with multiplex PCR. Instrument used: Illumina HiSeq 4000. To build TCR beta libraries, CDR3 regions were amplified by Arm-PCR using iRepertoire HTBI primers. Clones were called with MiXCR by TCRdb after fastp trimmed the public reads at Q25, and only in-frame beta chains were retained. Rows matching on CDR3 protein sequence are summarized as one entry with the most common DNA and genes. This sample gives approximately 500,000 distinct CDR3 sequences in total; 20% to 25% of them show up just once. Roughly 7% of the sample is taken by the ten largest. The time point label, read with the paper, signifies: persistent/refractory GD, antithyroid drugs over 5 years with positive TRAb. RNA was extracted from PBMCs in TRIzol for both TCR sequencing and RNA sequencing.

The sequencing used peripheral blood mononuclear cells (PBMCs), collected when the disease was refractory, from a patient treated with antithyroid drugs. Receptors were obtained from a female donor with Graves disease.

The rearrangement uses TRBV20-1 and TRBJ2-7; the match to TRBD2 covers 11 bases. The ends lost 6 bases at V and 2 bases at J; junction bases unmatched: 27. The CDR3 has 21 residues. The germline V gene has CDR1 DFQATT and CDR2 SNEGSKA (reference sequence). CDR3 bases: TGCAGTGCACGCGAAGGCCGAAAACAGGGACTAGCGGACCTTCTGGCCTACGAGCAGTACTTC. This sequence encodes CSAREGRKQGLADLLAYEQYF.

The V gene is TRBV13, the J gene TRBJ2-5; no clear D. Germline CDR1 reads PRHDT; CDR2 reads FYEKMQ (reference sequence). Trimming removed 0 bases at V and 6 bases at J, with 8 bases between. The CDR3 covers 13 residues. CDR3 bases: TGTGCCAGCAGCTTAGGGGTCGAGAAGACCCAGTACTTC. Amino acid sequence: CASSLGVEKTQYF.

The chain recombines TRBV6-1 with TRBJ2-5; 10 bases match TRBD2. This CDR3 has 16 residues. V gave up 5 bases and J gave up 2 bases; unmatched junction bases: 8. Germline V gene data show CDR1 as MNHNS and CDR2 as SASEGT. CDR3 coding DNA: TGTGCCAGCAGTCATAGCGGGGGGTTTATTCAAGAGACCCAGTACTTC. It specifies CASSHSGGFIQETQYF.

This clonotype was detected a few times. This chain joins TRBV15 and TRBJ1-5; D is possibly TRBD1 (5 bases). Germline CDR1 reads LNHNV; CDR2 reads YYDKDF (reference sequence). Trimming took 6 bases from V and 1 from J, leaving 13 bases between them. This CDR3 spans 15 amino acids. The CDR3 DNA sequence: TGTGCCACCAGTCCTCTGAGGGGCAGCAATCAGCCCCAGCATTTT. Residues: CATSPLRGSNQPQHF.

This clonotype was counted at least ten times. The rearrangement uses TRBV28 and TRBJ2-5; 7 bases agree with TRBD2. The ends lost 0 bases at V and 7 bases at J; junction bases unmatched: 8. This CDR3 is 15 amino acids long. Germline CDR1 reads MDHEN; CDR2 reads SYDVKM. CDR3 sequence (DNA): TGTGCCAGCAGTTTATGGCGGGGGTGGCCAGGGACCCAGTACTTC. This codes for CASSLWRGWPGTQYF.

This clonotype was seen many times. In DNA form, the CDR3 reads TGCAGTGCTCTAGCGGGAGACTACGAGCAGTACTTC. Residues: CSALAGDYEQYF. This chain uses TRBV20-1 with TRBJ2-7; TRBD2 matches 10 bases. Per the germline V gene, CDR1 is DFQATT and CDR2 is SNEGSKA (reference sequence). The CDR3 spans 12 residues. The ends lost 5 bases at V and 3 bases at J; junction bases unmatched: 1.

The chain couples TRBV30 to TRBJ2-7; no definite D call. The CDR3 has 12 residues. Trimming pared 3 bases from V and 5 bases from J, leaving 11 bases between. CDR1 and CDR2 (germline): GTSNPN, SVGIG (reference sequence). The CDR3 DNA is TGTGCCTGGAGCTTTAAGGGAAACGAGCAGTACTTC. Translation: CAWSFKGNEQYF.

V usage is TRBV7-8 and J usage is TRBJ1-1, with TRBD1 as a possible D gene (5 bases). The ends were cut back, 1 base at V and 6 bases at J, with 9 bases in the middle. The germline V gene has CDR1 SGHVS and CDR2 FQNEAQ. The CDR3 spans 13 residues. This chain's CDR3 is CASSLGTRAEAFF. CDR3 coding DNA: TGTGCCAGCAGCTTAGGGACAAGAGCTGAAGCTTTCTTT.

In this sample, this clonotype turned up a few times. The CDR3 DNA is TGTGCCAGCAGTGAAACGGCAGGGTCCCATTCACCCCTCCACTTT. Its translation: CASSETAGSHSPLHF. V is TRBV25-1 and J is TRBJ1-6; maybe TRBD1 (5 bases). The CDR3 totals 15 residues. Deletions cut 2 bases from V and 8 bases from J, with 13 bases between. CDR1 and CDR2 from the germline V gene are MGHDK and SYGVNS.

Details on this clonotype: The conserved phenylalanine or tryptophan normally closing the CDR3 is absent here, so this likely arose from a read error. CDR3 in DNA: TGTGCCAGCAGTTCTGACACAGATGCCACTGAAGCTTTCCTT. Its protein is CASSSDTDATEAFL. The J gene is TRBJ1-1, the V gene TRBV6-5; no clear D gene. The germline CDR1 and CDR2 sequences are MNHEY and SVGAGI. This CDR3 has 14 amino acids. V shed 4 bases and J shed 4 bases, with 13 bases lying between them.

This clonotype showed up many times. J is TRBJ1-4 and V is TRBV15; 7 nucleotides match TRBD1. The germline CDR1 and CDR2 sequences are LNHNV and YYDKDF (reference sequence). This CDR3 is built from 17 residues. The ends lost 3 bases at V and 5 bases at J; junction bases unmatched: 12. This CDR3 reads CATSRWGGDSQNEKLFF. DNA for the CDR3: TGTGCCACCAGCAGGTGGGGTGGGGACAGTCAGAATGAAAAACTGTTTTTT.

This clonotype was detected ten times or more. J is TRBJ2-4 and V is TRBV5-8; no clear D gene. The germline V and J ends were trimmed by 0 bases and 11 bases, with 15 bases remaining between them. Germline V gene data show CDR1 as SGHTS and CDR2 as YDEGEE. This CDR3 is 14 amino acids long. The CDR3 nucleotides are TGTGCCAGCAGCTTGGGGGGATCGTCGCCCTTTCAGTACTTC. This codes for CASSLGGSSPFQYF. Based on the CDR3 plus reference TRBV5-8 and TRBJ2-4, the full variable domain is EAGVTQSPTHLIKTRGQQATLRCSPISGHTSVYWYQQALGLGLQFLLWYDEGEERNRGNFPPRFSGRQFPNYSSELNVNALELEDSALYLCASSLGGSSPFQYFGAGTRLSVL.

Turning to this clonotype: A read error may explain this, as a much larger clone is one base away. The chain links TRBV29-1 to TRBJ1-6, with 7 bases fitting TRBD1. This CDR3 region has 14 residues. CDR1 is SQVTM, CDR2 ANQGSEA, per germline. The CDR3 DNA follows: TGCGGCGTTGGTGGGGACAGTACAAGTTCACCCCTCCACTTT. Protein: CGVGGDSTSSPLHF. The full variable domain, with the rest looked up from reference TRBV29-1 and TRBJ1-6, is SAVISQKPSRDICQRGTSLTIQCQVDSQVTMMFWYRQQPGQSLTLIATANQGSEATYESGFVIDKFPISRPNLTFSTLTVSNMSPEDSSIYLCGVGGDSTSSPLHFGNGTRLTVT.

This clonotype has a count of ten or more. V is TRBV2 and J is TRBJ1-1, with 8 bases matching TRBD1. Unmatched junction bases numbered 7, after V lost 6 bases and J lost 1 base. Germline CDR1 is SNHLY and CDR2 is FYNNEI. The CDR3 loop spans 15 amino acids. The DNA of the CDR3 is TGTGCCAGCAGGGAACGTCAGGGGGCGAACACTGAAGCTTTCTTT. Protein sequence: CASRERQGANTEAFF.

This clonotype has a handful of counts. The genes are TRBV28 and TRBJ1-5; D is unclear. Germline assignment: CDR1 MDHEN and CDR2 SYDVKM. CDR3 length: 14 residues. With 10 bases removed from V and 0 bases from J, the gap between germline ends came to 13 bases. CDR3 region: CATAQVYSNQPQHF. CDR3 bases: TGTGCCACCGCTCAAGTCTATAGCAATCAGCCCCAGCATTTT.

The chain carries TRBV7-9 and TRBJ1-2, with TRBD1 matching 7 bases. Germline CDR1 is SEHNR and CDR2 is FQNEAQ (reference sequence). CDR3 size: 16 residues. Unmatched junction bases numbered 8, after V lost 4 bases and J lost 0 bases. The DNA for the CDR3 is TGTGCCAGCAGCTGGTCTGACAGGGACACTAACTATGGCTACACCTTC. This sequence encodes CASSWSDRDTNYGYTF.

The rearrangement uses TRBV5-1 and TRBJ2-7; the D is unclear. This CDR3 has 16 residues. The V gene lost 1 base and the J gene lost 2 bases, with 16 bases spanning the gap. CDR1 and CDR2 from the germline V gene are SGHRS and YFSETQ. The CDR3 region has the DNA TGCGCCAGCAGCTTGCGGCATCTAAACCCGGCCTACGAGCAGTACTTC. This sequence encodes CASSLRHLNPAYEQYF. The entire variable domain, with the rest obtained from reference TRBV5-1 and TRBJ2-7, is as follows: KAGVTQTPRYLIKTRGQQVTLSCSPISGHRSVSWYQQTPGQGLQFLFEYFSETQRNKGNFPGRFSGRQFSNSRSEMNVSTLELGDSALYLCASSLRHLNPAYEQYFGPGTRLTVT.

This clonotype was detected only a few times. A much larger clone differs from this one at a single base, so this may be a read error. This sequence joins TRBV6-1 and TRBJ1-2; D is ambiguous. The CDR3 totals 13 residues. Germline V CDR1 and CDR2: MNHNS, SASEGT. V gave up 5 bases and J gave up 7 bases, with 14 bases separating them. Here the CDR3 reads CASSHSAAGGYTF. CDR3 nucleotides: TGTGCCAGCAGTCACTCCGCAGCTGGTGGCTACACCTTC.

J is TRBJ2-3 and V is TRBV9; D is unclear. Germline V gives CDR1 SGDLS, CDR2 YYNGEE. V was clipped by 0 bases and J by 2 bases, with 13 bases between them. This CDR3 is built from 16 residues. CDR3 sequence reads: CASSVASGAATDTQYF. The CDR3 nucleotides read TGTGCCAGCAGCGTAGCGTCGGGCGCGGCCACAGATACGCAGTATTTT. The entire variable domain, with the rest obtained from reference TRBV9 and TRBJ2-3, is as follows: DSGVTQTPKHLITATGQRVTLRCSPRSGDLSVYWYQQSLDQGLQFLIQYYNGEERAKGNILERFSAQQFPDLHSELNLSSLELGDSALYFCASSVASGAATDTQYFGPGTRLTVL.

V usage is TRBV18 and J usage is TRBJ1-1; D gene unclear. The CDR3 has 11 residues. The germline gives CDR1 KGHSH, CDR2 LQKENI. The germline V and J ends were trimmed by 3 bases and 10 bases, with 9 bases remaining between them. The CDR3 sequence: CASSPSGGAFF. The DNA of the CDR3 is TGTGCCAGCTCACCCTCTGGCGGAGCTTTCTTT.

This clonotype has a count of ten or more. The genes are TRBV7-2 and TRBJ2-7, with TRBD1 matching 10 bases. CDR1 is SGHTA, CDR2 FQGNSA, per germline. CDR3 length: 14 amino acids. Unmatched junction bases numbered 6, after V lost 5 bases and J lost 5 bases. CDR3 DNA sequence: TGTGCCAGCAGCCTGGACAGGGGGTACGACGAGCAGTACTTC. Amino acids: CASSLDRGYDEQYF.

This clonotype occurred many times. The CDR3 DNA is TGTGCCAGCAGCCCCGCAGTGAACACTGAAGCTTTCTTT. It encodes CASSPAVNTEAFF. The chain couples TRBV7-2 to TRBJ1-1; D remains ambiguous. Germline V gene lookup returns CDR1 SGHTA and CDR2 FQGNSA. V was trimmed by 5 bases and J by 0 bases, leaving 7 bases between them. The CDR3 runs 13 residues.

The chain couples TRBV20-1 to TRBJ1-2; TRBD1 agrees at 7 bases. The CDR3 is 16 amino acids. J gave up 6 bases and V 0 bases, and 13 bases lay outside the gene matches. CDR1 and CDR2 from the germline V gene are DFQATT and SNEGSKA (reference sequence). In nucleotides, the CDR3 is TGCAGTGCTAGAGATCGGCTCCGACAGGGTTTAGATGGCTACACCTTC. The encoded protein is CSARDRLRQGLDGYTF.

This clonotype has just a few counts. The chain joins TRBV28 to TRBJ2-3; the D is unclear. Trimming took 6 bases from V and 6 from J, leaving 16 bases between them. Per germline, CDR1 MDHEN and CDR2 SYDVKM. CDR3 length equals 14 residues. The DNA of the CDR3 is TGTGCCAGCAGGACACTGACGTTATCGGATACGCAGTATTTT. It is translated as CASRTLTLSDTQYF.

There are a few counts of this clonotype. The chain is built from TRBV30 and TRBJ1-1; a possible D gene is TRBD1 (6 bases). Trimming removed 0 bases at V and 0 bases at J, with 11 bases between. Germline V gene data show CDR1 as GTSNPN and CDR2 as SVGIG (reference sequence). This CDR3 comprises 15 residues. This CDR3 is CAWSVYEGVNTEAFF. The CDR3 bases are TGTGCCTGGAGTGTATACGAGGGGGTGAACACTGAAGCTTTCTTT.

There are a few counts of this clonotype. The chain links TRBV29-1 to TRBJ2-1; tentatively, D is TRBD2 (5 bases). Trimming took 4 bases from V and 0 from J, leaving 10 bases between them. Germline CDR1 reads SQVTM; CDR2 reads ANQGSEA. The CDR3 runs to 14 residues. The CDR3, as DNA: TGCAGCGTTGTATCTGGGAGCTCCTACAATGAGCAGTTCTTC. This codes for CSVVSGSSYNEQFF.